This T cell receptor beta chain was profiled in a study of OX40 agonist ivuxolimab in advanced cancers. Study as a whole: The treatment was a fully human IgG2 OX40 agonist, ivuxolimab.

Repertoires were generated with immunoSEQ multiplex PCR, while TCRdb's copy carries only in-frame clones and drops some. The table shows over 55,000 clones, with around 81% occurring only once. Findings of the study overall: CD4+ and CD8+ T cells in blood underwent clonal expansion by week 6 at 0.1 to 3.0 mg/kg.

Germline CDR1 reads WNHNN; CDR2 reads SYGVQD (reference sequence). The germline V and J ends were trimmed by 2 bases and 11 bases, with 11 bases remaining between them. This CDR3 has 12 residues. A few counts support this clone. The antigen remains unidentified. The source was CD4+ or CD8+ T cells sorted from blood, collected in a trial of the OX40 agonist ivuxolimab. The rearrangement links TRBV10-1 to TRBJ2-3; D might be TRBD2 (5 bases). This receptor was identified in an adult with an advanced solid tumor such as melanoma, head and neck, liver or kidney cancer. The CDR3 loop is CASSEGRGMQYF. As DNA, the CDR3 is TGCGCCAGCAGTGAGGGGAGAGGGATGCAGTATTTT.